This entry is about one TCR beta chain. Its cognate antigen is unknown. Compared with germline, one end of the junction differs, possibly owing to a read error. From germline, CDR1 is WNHNN and CDR2 SYGVQD (reference sequence). This CDR3 spans 17 amino acids. These data are taken from a study of T cells in Graves' hyperthyroidism and ophthalmopathy. Aged 18 to 65, the patients had hyperthyroidism that was newly diagnosed and had lasted under 2 months. Exclusion criteria comprised uncontrolled infection, other autoimmune disease, pregnancy or lactation. Broader study findings: Ophthalmopathy onset followed model prediction by a median roughly six months. Blood samples included most of the expanded thyroid clonotypes exceeding 0.001.

Regions amplified from RNA transcripts were the TCR beta CDR3 regions. With the HTBI primer set, the TCR CDR3 went through a first round of RT-PCR. One entry per CDR3 protein, called by TCRdb with MiXCR from the multiplex PCR reads. The profile shows approximately 640,000 distinct CDR3 sequences, 15% to 20% of them singletons. This receptor was identified in a woman aged 25 to 39 with Graves' hyperthyroidism. The rearrangement links TRBV10-1 to TRBJ2-4; 9 bases align to TRBD1. The sequenced sample consisted of blood. CDR3 nucleotides: TGTGCCAGCTCTGACAGGGGGTGGATTTTGGCCAAAAACATTCAGTACTTC. Translated, it gives CASSDRGWILAKNIQYF.